This T cell receptor beta chain was recorded in a study of CD4 T cells in relation to SARS-CoV-2 and coronaviruses. This CDR3 has 15 residues. Trimming cost V 5 bases and J 10 bases; bases outside gene matches: 8. The V gene's germline CDR1 is SGHAT and CDR2 FQNNGV. A remark on this clone: What it binds is unknown.

Repertoires were generated with immunoSEQ multiplex PCR, while TCRdb's copy carries only in-frame clones and drops some. The sample has 20,000 to 25,000 clones; approximately 70% are singletons. Before the COVID-19 pandemic, during about 2010-2018, CD4+ T cells were taken from unexposed donors. After about 11 days of culture, CD4+ T cells were isolated. This clonotype originated in a human donor in good health. The chain couples TRBV11-2 to TRBJ1-6, with TRBD1 matching over 10 bases. The sample taken for sequencing was CD4+ T cells from PBMCs, cultured in vitro. CDR3 sequence (DNA): TGTGCCAGCAGCATTAGACAGGGGGCGGGATCACCCCTCCACTTT. Translated, it gives CASSIRQGAGSPLHF.